The 3 T cell receptor beta chains given below trace back to one sample, sequenced in a study of OX40 agonist ivuxolimab in advanced cancers. Produced via immunoSEQ multiplex PCR; TCRdb's table is partial and in-frame only. The sample records around 69,000 clones, roughly 88% being singletons. The input for sequencing was CD4+ or CD8+ T cells sorted from blood, taken in a trial of the OX40 agonist ivuxolimab. The source is an adult with an advanced solid tumor such as melanoma, head and neck, liver or kidney cancer.

V is TRBV21-1 and J is TRBJ2-7. TRBV21-1 is noted as a pseudogene. This CDR3 has 17 amino acids. For the CDR3, the DNA is TGTGCCAGCAGCTCCCCCTACCTCCGGACGTTGTCCTACGAGCAGTACTTC. Protein: CASSSPYLRTLSYEQYF.

The V and J genes are TRBV5-6 and TRBJ1-2; D possibly corresponds to TRBD1 (6 bases). Trimming cost V 0 bases and J 5 bases, with 11 bases left between them. The CDR3 sequence is 14 residues long. Germline lookup yields CDR1 SGHDT and CDR2 YYEEEE. The CDR3 bases are TGTGCCAGCAGCTTGGGGCAACAGGGTTATGGCTACACCTTC. Its protein product is CASSLGQQGYGYTF. The whole variable domain, remainder taken from reference TRBV5-6 and TRBJ1-2, is DAGVTQSPTHLIKTRGQQVTLRCSPKSGHDTVSWYQQALGQGPQFIFQYYEEEERQRGNFPDRFSGHQFPNYSSELNVNALLLGDSALYLCASSLGQQGYGYTFGSGTRLTVV.

The DNA for the CDR3 is TGCGCCAGCAGCCAAGACAGCGTAATCTCTGGAAACACCATATATTTT. Translating gives CASSQDSVISGNTIYF. The genes are TRBV4-1 and TRBJ1-3; D gene ambiguous. Germline assignment: CDR1 MGHRA and CDR2 YSYEKL. Trimming took 0 bases from V and 0 from J, leaving 9 bases between them. CDR3 length equals 16 residues.